These 14 T cell receptor beta chains were sequenced from one sample in a study of blood T cell repertoires in COVID-19. Profiling relied on immunoSEQ multiplex PCR, and the TCRdb table lists in-frame clones only, not all of them. The data hold more than 250,000 clones, with approximately 84% observed a single time. The sequencing input was peripheral blood. These receptors originate from a human donor in a cohort sampled during active COVID-19.

The chain recombines TRBV6-6 with TRBJ2-7; 9 bases match TRBD1. The germline CDR1 and CDR2 sequences are MNHNY and SVGAGI (reference sequence). This CDR3 is 14 amino acids long. V was pared by 7 bases and J by 5 bases, with 9 bases of the junction left unmatched. CDR3: CASTPGQGRHEQYF. CDR3 coding DNA: TGTGCCAGCACCCCGGGACAGGGTCGCCACGAGCAGTACTTC.

The V call is TRBV3-1 (or the pseudogene TRBV3-2), the J call TRBJ2-6, with D tentatively TRBD2 (6 bases). Trimming removed 3 bases at V and 0 bases at J, with 12 bases between. The CDR3 has 17 residues. CDR1 LGHDT and CDR2 YNNKEL come from the germline V gene (reference sequence). CDR3: CASSHWDLSSGANVLTF. The CDR3 DNA reads as TGTGCCAGCAGCCACTGGGACTTATCCTCTGGGGCCAACGTCCTGACTTTC.

The gene calls are TRBV6-4 and TRBJ1-1, with 8 bases matching TRBD1. The V and J ends lost 3 bases and 5 bases, in that order; junction bases with no gene match: 11. Looked up from germline, CDR1 is MRHNA and CDR2 is SNTAGT. This CDR3 is built from 16 residues. The CDR3 bases are TGTGCCAGCAGTGAGGGGCCAGGGGGCGCGAGGACTGAAGCTTTCTTT. This encodes CASSEGPGGARTEAFF.

CDR3 sequence (DNA): TGTGCCAGCAGCGAGGGTACAGCCCCTGGAAACACCATATATTTT. This gives the protein CASSEGTAPGNTIYF. The chain carries TRBV5-4 and TRBJ1-3, with D hard to call. V lost 4 bases and J lost 2, with 13 bases in between. CDR3 length: 15 residues. The V gene's germline CDR1 is SGHNT and CDR2 YYREEE (reference sequence).

This sequence joins TRBV20-1 and TRBJ2-2; D gene unclear. Germline CDR1 is DFQATT and CDR2 is SNEGSKA (reference sequence). V was clipped by 3 bases and J by 4 bases, with 12 bases between them. This CDR3 region has 14 residues. The CDR3: CSASARITTGELFF. The CDR3 region has the DNA TGCAGTGCTAGTGCGCGGATAACCACCGGGGAGCTGTTTTTT.

The genes are TRBV7-9 and TRBJ2-3; 14 bases map to TRBD2. With 2 bases clipped from V and 2 bases from J, the junction kept 9 bases outside the gene matches. This CDR3 comprises 19 residues. Germline loops: CDR1 SEHNR, CDR2 FQNEAQ (reference sequence). The DNA of the CDR3 is TGTGCCAGCAGCTTAACGGGACTAGCGGGAGTATACCCCACAGATACGCAGTATTTT. It yields the protein CASSLTGLAGVYPTDTQYF.

The chain recombines TRBV5-1 with TRBJ2-7, with TRBD2 identical over 16 bases. The CDR3 is 17 residues long. Trimming removed 4 bases from V and 0 bases from J; junction bases left unmatched: 4. The germline gives CDR1 SGHRS, CDR2 YFSETQ. CDR3 loop: CASSGGLAGGPSYEQYF. CDR3 sequence (DNA): TGCGCCAGCAGCGGGGGACTAGCGGGAGGGCCCTCCTACGAGCAGTACTTC.

CDR3 sequence reads: CASRPSRRGPGQPQHF. The CDR3 DNA sequence: TGTGCCAGCAGACCTTCGAGGAGGGGCCCGGGTCAGCCCCAGCATTTT. The V and J genes are TRBV28 and TRBJ1-5; D is possibly TRBD1 (5 bases). This CDR3 is 16 amino acids long. Germline V CDR1 and CDR2: MDHEN, SYDVKM. Trimming took off 6 bases at V and 6 bases at J, with 21 bases between the two ends.

The chain carries TRBV4-3 and TRBJ2-7; weak D call: TRBD1 (5 bases). Trimming removed 3 bases from V and 5 bases from J, with 14 bases in between. This CDR3 is 14 amino acids long. Germline V gene data show CDR1 as LGHNA and CDR2 as YSLEER. Here the CDR3 DNA reads TGCGCCAGCAGCCAGGAAGGCAGGGCCCACGAGCAGTACTTC. It codes for CASSQEGRAHEQYF.

This rearrangement joins TRBV11-1 to TRBJ2-1; D gene uncertain. Between the trimmed V and J ends, which lost 6 bases and 4 bases, there was a span of 10 bases. In germline, CDR1 is SGHAT, CDR2 FQDESV (reference sequence). This CDR3 comprises 13 residues. The CDR3 spells CASSDAAYNEQFF. CDR3 coding DNA: TGTGCCAGCAGTGATGCGGCATACAATGAGCAGTTCTTC.

V usage is TRBV25-1 and J usage is TRBJ2-5; TRBD2 aligns across 9 bases. Germline V gene sequence: CDR1 MGHDK, CDR2 SYGVNS. The CDR3 has 15 amino acids. The ends lost 3 bases at V and 4 bases at J; junction bases unmatched: 6. The DNA for the CDR3 is TGTGCCAGCAGTGATCTAGGTAGCGGGAGAGAGACCCAGTACTTC. The encoded protein is CASSDLGSGRETQYF.

V is TRBV19 and J is TRBJ1-1; 9 bases align to TRBD1. There are 16 residues in the CDR3. Germline assignment: CDR1 LNHDA and CDR2 SQIVND (reference sequence). After removal of 6 bases from V and 6 bases from J, the junction contained 14 bases not matched to a gene. The CDR3 here is CASRETGTGQPAEAFF. DNA of the CDR3: TGTGCCAGTAGAGAAACCGGGACAGGGCAACCGGCTGAAGCTTTCTTT.

A note on this clone: At one of its ends the junction is not consistent with the germline gene, which may arise from a read error. The rearrangement links TRBV7-7 to TRBJ2-5; maybe TRBD1 (6 bases). Germline CDR1 SSHAT, CDR2 FNYEAQ (reference sequence). The CDR3 totals 13 residues. The CDR3 reads CASSPQGSETQYF. The DNA for the CDR3 is TGTGCTAGCAGTCCACAGGGTTCGGAGACCCAGTACTTC.

This chain uses TRBV28 with TRBJ2-7; possibly TRBD1 for D (5 bases). The ends were cut back, 3 bases at V and 4 bases at J, with 13 bases in the middle. Germline loops: CDR1 MDHEN, CDR2 SYDVKM. The CDR3 loop spans 14 amino acids. CDR3 DNA sequence: TGTGCCAGCAGTTTGGGGCAGGCATCGTACGAGCAGTACTTC. Protein: CASSLGQASYEQYF.